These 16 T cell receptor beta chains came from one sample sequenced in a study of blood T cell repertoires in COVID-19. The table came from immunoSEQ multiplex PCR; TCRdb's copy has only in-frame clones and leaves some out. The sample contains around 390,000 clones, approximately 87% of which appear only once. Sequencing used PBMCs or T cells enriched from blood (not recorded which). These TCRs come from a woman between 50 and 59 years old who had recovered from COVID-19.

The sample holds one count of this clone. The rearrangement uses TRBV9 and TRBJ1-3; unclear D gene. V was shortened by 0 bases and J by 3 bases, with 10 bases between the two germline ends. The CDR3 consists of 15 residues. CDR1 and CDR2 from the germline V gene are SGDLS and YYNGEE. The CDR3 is CASSVEGAVGNTIYF. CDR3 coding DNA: TGTGCCAGCAGCGTAGAGGGAGCGGTTGGAAACACCATATATTTT.

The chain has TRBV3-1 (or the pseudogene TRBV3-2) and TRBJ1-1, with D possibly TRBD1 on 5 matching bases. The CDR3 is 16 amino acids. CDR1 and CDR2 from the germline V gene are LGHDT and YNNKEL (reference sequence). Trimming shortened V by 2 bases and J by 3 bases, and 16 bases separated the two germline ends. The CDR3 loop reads CASSQLGAGGDTEAFF. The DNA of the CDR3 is TGTGCCAGCAGCCAACTCGGGGCGGGAGGGGACACTGAAGCTTTCTTT.

The chain's CDR3 is CASSFPGQENYGYTF. DNA for the CDR3: TGTGCCAGCAGCTTTCCGGGACAGGAAAACTATGGCTACACCTTC. This chain connects TRBV7-9 to TRBJ1-2; 8 bases align to TRBD1. Germline V gene sequence: CDR1 SEHNR, CDR2 FQNEAQ (reference sequence). V trimming: 3 bases; J trimming: 2 bases; junction bases outside the gene matches: 5. The CDR3 totals 15 residues.

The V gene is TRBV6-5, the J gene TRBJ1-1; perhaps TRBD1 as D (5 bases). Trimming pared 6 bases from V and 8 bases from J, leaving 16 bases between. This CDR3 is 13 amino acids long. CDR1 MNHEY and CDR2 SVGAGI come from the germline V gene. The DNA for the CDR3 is TGTGCCAGCAGCATGATTGGGGGGAGCGAAGCTTTCTTT. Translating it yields CASSMIGGSEAFF.

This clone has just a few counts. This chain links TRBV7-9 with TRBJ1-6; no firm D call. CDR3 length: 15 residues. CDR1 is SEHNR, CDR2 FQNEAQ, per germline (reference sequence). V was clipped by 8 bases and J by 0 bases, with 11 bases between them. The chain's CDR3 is CASEERSSYNSPLHF. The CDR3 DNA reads TGTGCCAGCGAAGAAAGGAGCTCCTATAATTCACCCCTCCACTTT.

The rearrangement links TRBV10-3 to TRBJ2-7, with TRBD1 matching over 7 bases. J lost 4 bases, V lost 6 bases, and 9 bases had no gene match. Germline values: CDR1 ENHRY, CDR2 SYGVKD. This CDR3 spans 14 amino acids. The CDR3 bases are TGTGCCATCAGAAGACAGGGTCTCGATTACGAGCAGTACTTC. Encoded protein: CAIRRQGLDYEQYF.

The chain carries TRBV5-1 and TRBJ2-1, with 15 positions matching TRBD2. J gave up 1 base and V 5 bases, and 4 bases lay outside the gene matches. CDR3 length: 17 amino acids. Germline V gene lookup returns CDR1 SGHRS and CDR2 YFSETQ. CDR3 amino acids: CASRGLAGGQSYNEQFF. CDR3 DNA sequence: TGCGCCAGCAGAGGACTAGCGGGGGGGCAGTCCTACAATGAGCAGTTCTTC.

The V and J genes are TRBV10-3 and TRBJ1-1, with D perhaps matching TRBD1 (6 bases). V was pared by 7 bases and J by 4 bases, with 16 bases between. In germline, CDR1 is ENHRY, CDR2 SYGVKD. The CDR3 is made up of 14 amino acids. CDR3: CAITKQGGGTEAFF. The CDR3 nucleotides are TGTGCCATCACGAAACAGGGTGGGGGCACTGAAGCTTTCTTT.

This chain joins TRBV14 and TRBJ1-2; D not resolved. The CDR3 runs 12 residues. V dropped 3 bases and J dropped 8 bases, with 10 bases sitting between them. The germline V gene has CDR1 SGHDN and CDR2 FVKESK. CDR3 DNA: TGTGCCAGCAGCCACAGTCCCCTCGGCTACACCTTC. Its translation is CASSHSPLGYTF.

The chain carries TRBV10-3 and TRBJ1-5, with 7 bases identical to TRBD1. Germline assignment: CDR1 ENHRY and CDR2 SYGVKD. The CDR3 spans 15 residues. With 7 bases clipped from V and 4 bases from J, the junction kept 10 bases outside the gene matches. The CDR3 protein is CAIIFGTVMNQPQHF. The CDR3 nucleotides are TGTGCCATCATTTTCGGGACAGTAATGAATCAGCCCCAGCATTTT.

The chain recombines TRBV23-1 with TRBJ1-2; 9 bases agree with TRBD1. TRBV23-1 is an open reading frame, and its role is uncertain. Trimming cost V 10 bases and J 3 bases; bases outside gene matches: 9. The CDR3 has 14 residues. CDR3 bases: TGCGCCACCCCGGGACAGGGAGACGACTATGGCTACACCTTC. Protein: CATPGQGDDYGYTF.

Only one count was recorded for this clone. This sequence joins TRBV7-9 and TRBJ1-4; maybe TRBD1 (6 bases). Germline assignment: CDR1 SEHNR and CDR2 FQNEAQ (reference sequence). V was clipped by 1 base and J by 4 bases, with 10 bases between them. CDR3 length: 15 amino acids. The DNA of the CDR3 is TGTGCCAGCAGCTTAGGCCCAGGGGTTAATGAAAAACTGTTTTTT. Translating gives CASSLGPGVNEKLFF.

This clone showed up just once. The CDR3 loop is CASSRGDRNVEAFF. In DNA, the CDR3 is TGTGCCAGTAGTAGAGGAGACAGAAATGTCGAAGCTTTCTTT. V is TRBV19 and J is TRBJ1-1; a weak D match, TRBD1 (5 bases). Trimming pared 4 bases from V and 8 bases from J, leaving 17 bases between. CDR3 length: 14 amino acids. The V gene's germline CDR1 is LNHDA and CDR2 SQIVND (reference sequence).

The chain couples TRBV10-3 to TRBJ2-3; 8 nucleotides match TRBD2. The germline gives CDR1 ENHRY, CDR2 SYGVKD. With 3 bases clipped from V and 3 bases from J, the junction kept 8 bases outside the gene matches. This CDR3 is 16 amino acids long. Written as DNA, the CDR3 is TGTGCCATCAGTGAACAAAGCGGGAGAATAACAGATACGCAGTATTTT. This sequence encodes CAISEQSGRITDTQYF.

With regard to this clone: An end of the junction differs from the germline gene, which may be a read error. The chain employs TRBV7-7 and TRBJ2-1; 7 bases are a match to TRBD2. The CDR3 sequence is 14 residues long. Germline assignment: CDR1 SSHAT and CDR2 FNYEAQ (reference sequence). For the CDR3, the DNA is TGTGCTAGCAGCACAAGCGGGGTCAACAATGAGCAGTTCTTC. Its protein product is CASSTSGVNNEQFF.

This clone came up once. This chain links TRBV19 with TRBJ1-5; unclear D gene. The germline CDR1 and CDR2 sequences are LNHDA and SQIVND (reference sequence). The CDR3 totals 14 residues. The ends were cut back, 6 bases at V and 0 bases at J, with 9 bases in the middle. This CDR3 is CASRGDYSNQPQHF. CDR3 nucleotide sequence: TGTGCCAGTAGGGGAGATTATAGCAATCAGCCCCAGCATTTT. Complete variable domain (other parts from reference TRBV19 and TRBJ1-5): DGGITQSPKYLFRKEGQNVTLSCEQNLNHDAMYWYRQDPGQGLRLIYYSQIVNDFQKGDIAEGYSVSREKKESFPLTVTSAQKNPTAFYLCASRGDYSNQPQHFGDGTRLSIL.